This TCR beta chain is drawn from a study of T cells in Graves' hyperthyroidism and ophthalmopathy. The TCR beta CDR3 regions underwent amplification using RNA transcripts as the source. TCR CDR3 underwent first-round RT-PCR with the HTBI primer set. Via MiXCR, TCRdb re-called the multiplex PCR reads, giving one row per CDR3 protein. The table lists over 650,000 distinct CDR3 sequences, roughly 15% of them singletons. From germline, CDR1 is DFQATT and CDR2 SNEGSKA (reference sequence). This CDR3 spans 13 amino acids. The V segment lost 6 bases and the J segment 7 bases; nucleotides outside the gene matches: 9. Investigators excluded patients with uncontrolled infection, other autoimmune disease, pregnancy or lactation. Ten or more counts support this clonotype.

The sequenced sample was blood. The clonotype originates from a young man with Graves' hyperthyroidism. The genes are TRBV20-1 and TRBJ2-1; 7 nucleotides line up with TRBD2. The CDR3 region is CSAGRRNLNEQFF. The CDR3 DNA reads as TGCAGTGCCGGGAGGAGGAATTTGAATGAGCAGTTCTTC.